In its sample, the clone carrying this T cell receptor (beta chain) was seen many times. Its cognate antigen is unknown. The CDR3 is 14 residues long. Germline V gene data show CDR1 as SGHVS and CDR2 as FQNEAQ. V gave up 6 bases and J gave up 4 bases, with 15 bases separating them. Patients picked for sequencing had shown CD8+CD57+ cell expansion detected by flow cytometry. The sample is drawn from a study of CD8+CD57+ T cells in acquired aplastic anemia. Overall study results and limits: For CD8+ Simpson's diversity, patients and controls showed no significant difference. Found in both controls and patients were fewer than 35 CD8+ CDR3 sequences.

CDR3 and TCR beta VDJ profiling relied on a genomic DNA template. Using its own MiXCR run on the reads, TCRdb lists one record per CDR3 protein. The top ten hold around 12% of the sample, which has 150,000 to 180,000 distinct CDR3 sequences, around half seen once. The chain is built from TRBV7-8 and TRBJ2-5, with D perhaps matching TRBD2 (5 bases). The source material was sorted CD4+, CD8+, or CD8+CD57+ T cells (not recorded which) from PBMCs. The receptor comes from a human donor with aplastic anemia. CDR3 residues: CASSQTPGGETQYF. The DNA for the CDR3 is TGTGCCAGCAGTCAGACCCCCGGAGGAGAGACCCAGTACTTC.